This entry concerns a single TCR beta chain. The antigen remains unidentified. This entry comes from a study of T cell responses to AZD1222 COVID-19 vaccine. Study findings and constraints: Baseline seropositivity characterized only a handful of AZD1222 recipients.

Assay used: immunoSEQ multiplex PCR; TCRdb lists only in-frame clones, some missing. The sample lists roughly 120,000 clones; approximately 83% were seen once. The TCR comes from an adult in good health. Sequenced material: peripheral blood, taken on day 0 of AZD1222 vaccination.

The CDR3 region is CSEPGLLRANVLTF. The CDR3 bases are TGCAGCGAGCCGGGTCTCCTCCGGGCCAACGTCCTGACTTTC. The chain is built from TRBV29-1 and TRBJ2-6; D is unclear. The V gene lost 7 bases and the J gene lost 5 bases, with 15 bases spanning the gap. The CDR3 covers 14 residues. Germline V gene data show CDR1 as SQVTM and CDR2 as ANQGSEA. Supplemented by reference TRBV29-1 and TRBJ2-6, the full variable domain reads SAVISQKPSRDICQRGTSLTIQCQVDSQVTMMFWYRQQPGQSLTLIATANQGSEATYESGFVIDKFPISRPNLTFSTLTVSNMSPEDSSIYLCSEPGLLRANVLTFGAGSRLTVL.